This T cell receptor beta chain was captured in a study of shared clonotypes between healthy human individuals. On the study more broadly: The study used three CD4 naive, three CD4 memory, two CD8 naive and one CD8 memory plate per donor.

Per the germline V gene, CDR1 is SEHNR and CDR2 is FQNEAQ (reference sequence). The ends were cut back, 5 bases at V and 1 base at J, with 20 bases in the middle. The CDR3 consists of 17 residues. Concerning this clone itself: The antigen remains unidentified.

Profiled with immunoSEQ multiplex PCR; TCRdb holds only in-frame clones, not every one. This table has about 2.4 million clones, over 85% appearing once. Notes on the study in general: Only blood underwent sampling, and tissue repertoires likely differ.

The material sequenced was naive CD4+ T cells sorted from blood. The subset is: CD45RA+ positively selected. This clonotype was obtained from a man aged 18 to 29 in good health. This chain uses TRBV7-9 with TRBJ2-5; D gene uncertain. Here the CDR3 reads CASSDQTPLKAQETQYF. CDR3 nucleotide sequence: TGTGCCAGCAGCGACCAGACTCCCCTCAAGGCCCAAGAGACCCAGTACTTC.